A selection of T cell receptor beta chains follows, all from one sample in a study of early T cells in non-severe SARS-CoV-2 infection. One entry per CDR3 protein, called by TCRdb with MiXCR from the 5' RACE reads. Counted here are 65,000 to 90,000 distinct CDR3 sequences, less than 15% occurring once; the ten biggest clones make up approximately 4.9%. Sequenced material: whole blood. Source of these receptors: an adult who was a healthcare worker with PCR-confirmed SARS-CoV-2 infection or an uninfected control (not recorded which). Each CDR3 is given with its conserved first and last residue. A D gene is named only where the DNA matches it firmly. The size field is filled for only some rows; it gives once, few, many or a size class.

d_call	clone_size	v_call	j_call	cdr3_aa	cdr3_nt
NA	many	TRBV30	TRBJ1-1	CAWSGGAVNTEAFF	TGTGCCTGGAGTGGAGGGGCCGTGAACACTGAAGCTTTCTTT
NA	many	TRBV18	TRBJ2-2	CASPSPTGSHTGELFF	TGTGCCAGCCCGAGCCCCACAGGGAGTCATACCGGGGAGCTGTTTTTT
NA	few	TRBV11-2	TRBJ1-4	CASSLDVVLAPPNEKLFF	TGTGCCAGCAGCTTAGATGTAGTTCTCGCCCCTCCTAATGAAAAACTGTTTTTT
TRBD2	NA	TRBV7-7	TRBJ2-5	CASSLVRGGQETQYF	TGTGCTAGCAGCTTAGTGCGGGGGGGGCAAGAGACCCAGTACTTC
NA	once	TRBV5-4	TRBJ1-6	CASSSSPLRPLHF	TGTGCCAGCAGTTCTAGTCCACTTCGACCCCTCCACTTT
NA	NA	TRBV20-1	TRBJ1-4	CSATASVEGTIEKLFF	TGCAGTGCAACCGCCTCTGTGGAGGGAACGATTGAAAAACTGTTTTTT
NA	NA	TRBV28	TRBJ2-7	CASHVRAGSYEQYF	TGTGCCAGCCACGTTCGGGCAGGCTCCTACGAGCAGTACTTC
TRBD1	many	TRBV5-1	TRBJ1-1	CASSRQGWSTEAFF	TGCGCCAGCAGCAGACAGGGGTGGAGTACTGAAGCTTTCTTT
NA	many	TRBV18	TRBJ1-5	CASSPSGVASNQPQHF	TGTGCCAGCTCACCCTCGGGGGTAGCGAGCAATCAGCCCCAGCATTTT
NA	NA	TRBV7-9	TRBJ2-1	CASSLDDNYNEQFF	TGTGCCAGCAGCTTAGACGACAATTACAATGAGCAGTTCTTC
NA	few	TRBV20-1	TRBJ2-1	CSARPTGYNEQFF	TGCAGTGCCAGACCCACAGGATACAATGAGCAGTTCTTC
NA	NA	TRBV29-1	TRBJ1-3	CSVEDRTQARNTIYF	TGCAGCGTTGAAGATCGTACACAGGCGAGAAACACCATATATTTT
NA	few	TRBV7-9	TRBJ1-1	CASSPLQNTEAFF	TGTGCCAGCAGCCCCCTACAGAACACTGAAGCTTTCTTT
TRBD2	NA	TRBV29-1	TRBJ2-3	CSVVGGQPPDTQYF	TGCAGCGTTGTGGGAGGGCAGCCCCCAGATACGCAGTATTTT
NA	NA	TRBV7-6	TRBJ2-2	CASSPSLPNTGELFF	TGTGCCAGCAGCCCCTCGCTGCCGAACACCGGGGAGCTGTTTTTT
TRBD1	few	TRBV29-1	TRBJ1-1	CSADRENTEAFF	TGCAGCGCAGACAGGGAGAACACTGAAGCTTTCTTT
NA	many	TRBV13	TRBJ2-3	CASSLAGGSTDTQYF	TGTGCCAGCAGCTTAGCTGGCGGTAGCACAGATACGCAGTATTTT
NA	many	TRBV20-1	TRBJ2-7	CSANQPVTRKRGLHYEQYF	TGCAGTGCTAACCAACCTGTTACCCGGAAACGCGGGTTGCACTACGAGCAGTACTTC
NA	few	TRBV19	TRBJ1-2	CASSSLTKQGLYTF	TGTGCCAGTAGTTCATTAACTAAGCAGGGCCTCTACACCTTC
NA	NA	TRBV6-2/TRBV6-3	TRBJ2-1	CASGPSPGAHRGGEQFF	TGTGCCAGCGGTCCCTCGCCGGGAGCCCACCGTGGCGGTGAGCAGTTCTTC
NA	NA	TRBV7-2	TRBJ2-3	CASSASRVADTQYF	TGTGCCAGCAGTGCGTCAAGGGTGGCAGATACGCAGTATTTT
TRBD1	NA	TRBV4-1	TRBJ1-4	CASSQGQGAGNEKLFF	TGCGCCAGCAGCCAGGGACAGGGGGCTGGTAATGAAAAACTGTTTTTT
NA	NA	TRBV6-5	TRBJ2-5	CASSYSTQGPKKETQYF	TGTGCCAGCAGTTACTCGACACAGGGCCCCAAAAAAGAGACCCAGTACTTC
NA	few	TRBV6-6	TRBJ2-1	CASSVASSYNEQFF	TGTGCCAGCAGTGTGGCTAGCTCCTACAATGAGCAGTTCTTC
NA	once	TRBV6-1	TRBJ1-5	CASSGQYNQPQHF	TGTGCCAGCAGTGGGCAGTACAATCAGCCCCAGCATTTT
NA	few	TRBV11-2	TRBJ2-3	CASSLSLDTQYF	TGTGCCAGCAGCCTTTCCTTGGATACGCAGTATTTT
NA	few	TRBV7-2	TRBJ1-2	CASSPRRGGGYTF	TGTGCCAGCAGCCCCCGGAGGGGCGGGGGCTACACCTTC
TRBD1	NA	TRBV2	TRBJ1-2	CATTRDSGDYGYTF	TGTGCCACAACCCGGGACAGCGGAGACTATGGCTACACCTTC
NA	few	TRBV20-1	TRBJ1-1	CSARGQTNTEAFF	TGCAGTGCTAGAGGTCAGACGAACACTGAAGCTTTCTTT
TRBD1	many	TRBV7-2	TRBJ1-4	CASSRQGAVNEKLFF	TGTGCCAGCAGCAGACAGGGGGCGGTTAATGAAAAACTGTTTTTT
NA	NA	TRBV29-1	TRBJ2-1	CSVLGSYNEQFF	TGCAGCGTTTTAGGCTCCTACAATGAGCAGTTCTTC
NA	NA	TRBV7-9	TRBJ2-2	CASRRRRGVRTGELFF	TGTGCCAGCAGACGTAGGCGGGGAGTAAGAACCGGGGAGCTGTTTTTT
TRBD2	few	TRBV10-1	TRBJ2-2	CASSGRTSGSEVNTGELFF	TGCGCCAGCAGTGGCCGGACTAGCGGGAGTGAAGTTAATACCGGGGAGCTGTTTTTT
NA	few	TRBV21-1	TRBJ2-5	CASSKARRLQETQYF	TGTGCCAGCAGCAAAGCCCGAAGGCTCCAAGAGACCCAGTACTTC
TRBD1	NA	TRBV5-6	TRBJ1-2	CASRSDRSGGYTF	TGTGCCAGCAGATCGGACAGGTCCGGTGGCTACACCTTC
NA	NA	TRBV20-1	TRBJ2-7	CSARQGGEQYF	TGCAGTGCTAGGCAGGGTGGCGAGCAGTACTTC
TRBD1	few	TRBV5-6	TRBJ1-1	CASRRTGGYAEAFF	TGTGCCAGCAGACGCACAGGGGGTTACGCTGAAGCTTTCTTT
TRBD2	few	TRBV3-1	TRBJ2-3	CASSQGSGTSGTDTQYF	TGTGCCAGCAGCCAAGGGAGCGGGACTAGCGGCACAGATACGCAGTATTTT
TRBD1	few	TRBV6-6	TRBJ1-1	CASSYWDSPAF	TGTGCCAGCAGTTACTGGGACAGCCCCGCGTTT
TRBD2	many	TRBV10-2	TRBJ2-1	CASSLAGSYNEQFF	TGCGCCAGCAGTCTAGCGGGCTCCTACAATGAGCAGTTCTTC
NA	NA	TRBV6-1	TRBJ2-6	CASRVTGPAVLTF	TGTGCCAGCAGAGTCACAGGGCCCGCCGTCCTGACTTTC
NA	many	TRBV29-1	TRBJ2-5	CSVAPRLRETQYF	TGCAGCGTTGCCCCCCGTTTGCGGGAGACCCAGTACTTC
TRBD2	many	TRBV29-1	TRBJ2-5	CSVYTGTSSETQYF	TGCAGCGTGTATACCGGGACTAGCAGCGAGACCCAGTACTTC
NA	few	TRBV18	TRBJ2-5	CASSPSGETQYF	TGTGCCAGCTCACCATCTGGAGAGACCCAGTACTTC
NA	many	TRBV4-1	TRBJ2-7	CASSQDASAGYEQYF	TGCGCCAGCAGCCAAGATGCTAGCGCGGGGTACGAGCAGTACTTC
TRBD1	many	TRBV7-8	TRBJ1-2	CASSLIGTGVGYTF	TGTGCCAGCAGCTTAATTGGGACAGGGGTTGGCTACACCTTC
NA	many	TRBV2	TRBJ2-7	CASYADTGTEQYF	TGTGCCAGCTATGCAGACACAGGGACCGAGCAGTACTTC
NA	few	TRBV29-1	TRBJ2-3	CSVTGILIDTQYF	TGCAGCGTAACAGGCATTTTGATCGATACGCAGTATTTT
NA	many	TRBV11-3	TRBJ2-1	CASSARQAASYNEQFF	TGTGCCAGCAGCGCCAGGCAAGCGGCCTCCTACAATGAGCAGTTCTTC
NA	many	TRBV29-1	TRBJ1-1	CSPRRETEAFF	TGCAGCCCTCGGCGGGAAACTGAAGCTTTCTTT
TRBD2	few	TRBV6-5	TRBJ2-5	CATRMAGDQETQYF	TGTGCTACCCGAATGGCGGGGGACCAAGAGACCCAGTACTTC
NA	NA	TRBV20-1	TRBJ2-1	CSADRRAGGNEQFF	TGCAGTGCCGATCGCCGGGCCGGAGGCAATGAGCAGTTCTTC
NA	NA	TRBV29-1	TRBJ1-1	CSVAKSTEAFF	TGCAGCGTAGCGAAGAGCACTGAAGCTTTCTTT
NA	few	TRBV21-1	TRBJ2-7	CASIRRQGPSEQYF	TGTGCCAGCATCCGTCGACAGGGTCCCTCCGAGCAGTACTTC
NA	many	TRBV4-2	TRBJ2-7	CASSQARGYEQYF	TGTGCCAGCAGCCAAGCGAGAGGGTACGAGCAGTACTTC
TRBD2	NA	TRBV10-3	TRBJ2-1	CAIRRLAAVNEQFF	TGTGCCATCAGAAGACTAGCGGCGGTCAATGAGCAGTTCTTC